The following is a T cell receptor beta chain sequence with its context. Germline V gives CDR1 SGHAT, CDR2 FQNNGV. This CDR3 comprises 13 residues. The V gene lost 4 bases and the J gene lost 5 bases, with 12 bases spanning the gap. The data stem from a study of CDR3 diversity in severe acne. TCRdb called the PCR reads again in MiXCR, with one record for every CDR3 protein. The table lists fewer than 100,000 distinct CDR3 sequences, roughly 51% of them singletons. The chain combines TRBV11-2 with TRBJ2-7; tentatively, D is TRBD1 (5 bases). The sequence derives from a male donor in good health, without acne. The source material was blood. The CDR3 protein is CASSSPGNHEQYF. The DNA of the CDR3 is TGTGCCAGCAGCTCACCAGGGAACCACGAGCAGTACTTC.